Below are 21 T cell receptor beta chains sequenced from a single sample in a study of cytomegalovirus exposure and HLA in healthy donors. TCRdb keeps only in-frame clones here, not all; method: immunoSEQ multiplex PCR. The sample contains fewer than 200,000 clones, approximately 96% of which appear only once. Source material: PBMCs. The receptors come from a woman under 30 in good health and CMV-seronegative.

The CDR3 region has the DNA TGTGCCAGCTCATCTCCTGGACAGCCTTCCGAGCAGTACTTC. It translates to CASSSPGQPSEQYF. V gene TRBV18 combines with J gene TRBJ2-7; the D gene is possibly TRBD1 (6 bases). V lost 5 bases and J 6 bases, leaving 17 bases between the germline ends. The CDR3 loop spans 14 amino acids. Germline V gene data show CDR1 as KGHSH and CDR2 as LQKENI.

This chain uses TRBV5-8 with TRBJ1-2; 7 nucleotides line up with TRBD1. CDR3 length: 16 amino acids. Germline CDR1 reads SGHTS; CDR2 reads YDEGEE. V lost 0 bases, J lost 4 bases, and 9 bases stayed unmatched. For the CDR3, the DNA is TGTGCCAGCAGCTTGGACACAGGGGTCGTCGGCTATGGCTACACCTTC. It specifies CASSLDTGVVGYGYTF.

The chain is built from TRBV19 and TRBJ1-2, with TRBD1 matching over 8 bases. V lost 10 bases and J lost 4; bases outside the gene matches: 5. The CDR3 is 12 residues long. CDR1 LNHDA and CDR2 SQIVND come from the germline V gene (reference sequence). The CDR3 spells CATWDRIYGYTF. The CDR3 DNA is TGTGCCACCTGGGACAGGATCTATGGCTACACCTTC.

The chain has TRBV4-1 and TRBJ2-3; 8 bases map to TRBD2. Germline V gene data show CDR1 as MGHRA and CDR2 as YSYEKL. J lost 0 bases, V lost 4 bases, and 3 bases had no gene match. The CDR3 totals 15 residues. The CDR3 here is CASSRSGVSTDTQYF. The DNA of the CDR3 is TGCGCCAGCAGCCGTAGCGGGGTTAGCACAGATACGCAGTATTTT.

The J gene is TRBJ1-2, the V gene TRBV9; 7 bases agree with TRBD1. This CDR3 has 15 amino acids. In germline, CDR1 is SGDLS, CDR2 YYNGEE. Trimming cost V 2 bases and J 3 bases; bases outside gene matches: 7. The CDR3 bases are TGTGCCAGCAGCGTCGTTGGGACAGCCGACTATGGCTACACCTTC. Translated, it gives CASSVVGTADYGYTF.

The rearrangement links TRBV25-1 to TRBJ2-3; possibly TRBD1 for D (5 bases). There are 14 residues in the CDR3. Germline-derived CDR1 and CDR2 are MGHDK and SYGVNS. Trimming pared 2 bases from V and 4 bases from J, leaving 10 bases between. This CDR3 is CASSEQGGSDTQYF. The DNA for the CDR3 is TGTGCCAGCAGTGAACAGGGTGGGTCAGATACGCAGTATTTT.

The V and J genes are TRBV6-1 and TRBJ1-1, with 7 nucleotides matching TRBD1. The CDR3 runs 14 residues. The V segment lost 7 bases and the J segment 4 bases; nucleotides outside the gene matches: 9. The germline gives CDR1 MNHNS, CDR2 SASEGT. The CDR3 region has the DNA TGTGCCAGCATTCCTGACAGGGTGGGCACTGAAGCTTTCTTT. The encoded protein is CASIPDRVGTEAFF.

This chain joins TRBV7-8 and TRBJ2-1, with no clear D. V was pared by 2 bases and J by 1 base, with 15 bases between. From germline, CDR1 is SGHVS and CDR2 FQNEAQ. The CDR3 sequence is 17 residues long. This chain's CDR3 is CASSLTRSLLSYNEQFF. For the CDR3, the DNA is TGTGCCAGCAGCTTAACCAGATCCCTCCTTTCCTACAATGAGCAGTTCTTC.

The chain recombines TRBV6-5 with TRBJ1-2; D is perhaps TRBD1 (5 bases). The germline CDR1 and CDR2 sequences are MNHEY and SVGAGI. This CDR3 contains 16 residues. Trimming cost V 0 bases and J 5 bases, with 16 bases left between them. CDR3 bases: TGTGCCAGCAGTTACTCGTTTATCGCAGGGAAATATGGCTACACCTTC. It yields the protein CASSYSFIAGKYGYTF.

This rearrangement joins TRBV19 to TRBJ2-3; 7 bases match TRBD1. V shed 2 bases and J 2 bases; nucleotides not matched to a gene: 10. CDR1 is LNHDA, CDR2 SQIVND, per germline (reference sequence). The CDR3 has 17 residues. CDR3 region: CASSIYPRDRYTDTQYF. The CDR3 DNA is TGTGCCAGTAGTATATATCCGAGGGACAGATACACAGATACGCAGTATTTT. Complete variable domain (other parts from reference TRBV19 and TRBJ2-3): DGGITQSPKYLFRKEGQNVTLSCEQNLNHDAMYWYRQDPGQGLRLIYYSQIVNDFQKGDIAEGYSVSREKKESFPLTVTSAQKNPTAFYLCASSIYPRDRYTDTQYFGPGTRLTVL.

This chain uses TRBV27 with TRBJ2-7; 9 bases are shared with TRBD2. The CDR3 length is 15 residues. V lost 4 bases to trimming and J lost 2 bases; unmatched junction nucleotides: 6. Looked up from germline, CDR1 is MNHEY and CDR2 is SMNVEV (reference sequence). In DNA form, the CDR3 reads TGTGCCAGCAGTTCCCTAGCGGGGATCCCCTACGAGCAGTACTTC. Residues: CASSSLAGIPYEQYF.

The rearrangement joins TRBV6-5 to TRBJ1-1; D is unresolved. Trimming took 6 bases from V and 1 from J, leaving 6 bases between them. The CDR3 runs to 12 residues. Looked up from germline, CDR1 is MNHEY and CDR2 is SVGAGI. CDR3 nucleotides: TGTGCCAGCAGGCGATGGAACACTGAAGCTTTCTTT. Translation: CASRRWNTEAFF.

The rearrangement uses TRBV11-2 and TRBJ2-1; a possible D gene is TRBD2 (5 bases). V gave up 8 bases and J gave up 0 bases, with 11 bases separating them. The CDR3 consists of 14 residues. Looked up from germline, CDR1 is SGHAT and CDR2 is FQNNGV. CDR3 protein: CASGPTTSYNEQFF. The DNA for the CDR3 is TGTGCCAGCGGGCCGACTACCTCCTACAATGAGCAGTTCTTC.

The chain uses TRBV4-1 and TRBJ2-2, with 14 bases fitting TRBD2. The germline V gene encodes CDR1 MGHRA and CDR2 YSYEKL. The trim removed 3 bases at V and 3 bases at J, leaving 3 bases unmatched. CDR3 length: 17 amino acids. The DNA of the CDR3 is TGCGCCAGCAGCCAGACTAGCGGGGGGGGGTACACCGGGGAGCTGTTTTTT. This translates into CASSQTSGGGYTGELFF.

This sequence joins TRBV30 and TRBJ1-4, with 11 bases lining up with TRBD1. Germline trimming cut 3 bases from V and 6 bases from J; bases unmatched to any gene: 9. In germline, CDR1 is GTSNPN, CDR2 SVGIG (reference sequence). This CDR3 has 16 amino acids. DNA of the CDR3: TGTGCCTGGAGGTCCCCGAAGGGACAGGGGGATGAAAAACTGTTTTTT. Protein sequence: CAWRSPKGQGDEKLFF.

The gene calls are TRBV4-1 and TRBJ2-1; 10 bases match TRBD2. Germline-derived CDR1 and CDR2 are MGHRA and YSYEKL. V lost 0 bases to trimming and J lost 6 bases; unmatched junction nucleotides: 8. This CDR3 has 17 amino acids. Here the CDR3 DNA reads TGCGCCAGCAGCCAAGATATGGAGCGGGGGGGGGTCAATGAGCAGTTCTTC. It is translated as CASSQDMERGGVNEQFF.

The chain has TRBV5-1 and TRBJ2-5; TRBD2 aligns across 9 bases. From germline, CDR1 is SGHRS and CDR2 YFSETQ. CDR3 length equals 15 residues. V was pared by 1 base and J by 1 base, with 2 bases of the junction left unmatched. The CDR3, as DNA: TGCGCCAGCAGCTTGATGACTAGCGGCCAAGAGACCCAGTACTTC. As protein: CASSLMTSGQETQYF. Supplemented by reference TRBV5-1 and TRBJ2-5, the full variable domain reads KAGVTQTPRYLIKTRGQQVTLSCSPISGHRSVSWYQQTPGQGLQFLFEYFSETQRNKGNFPGRFSGRQFSNSRSEMNVSTLELGDSALYLCASSLMTSGQETQYFGPGTRLLVL.

The chain recombines TRBV19 with TRBJ1-1, with a possible D match to TRBD1 (5 bases). The V and J ends lost 8 bases and 0 bases respectively, with 13 bases between them. The germline gives CDR1 LNHDA, CDR2 SQIVND (reference sequence). This CDR3 spans 14 amino acids. The CDR3 sequence is CASRAGPMNTEAFF. CDR3 sequence (DNA): TGTGCCAGTCGGGCGGGACCCATGAACACTGAAGCTTTCTTT.

J is TRBJ2-3 and V is TRBV13; 8 bases line up with TRBD1. V lost 1 base to trimming and J lost 3 bases; unmatched junction nucleotides: 6. The V gene's germline CDR1 is PRHDT and CDR2 FYEKMQ (reference sequence). The CDR3 is 16 residues long. The CDR3 here is CASSLARTGPTDTQYF. In DNA form, the CDR3 reads TGTGCCAGCAGCTTAGCGAGGACAGGGCCTACAGATACGCAGTATTTT.

J is TRBJ1-4 and V is TRBV27; a weak D match, TRBD1 (5 bases). Germline CDR1 reads MNHEY; CDR2 reads SMNVEV (reference sequence). V was trimmed by 6 bases and J by 1 base, leaving 15 bases between them. This CDR3 is built from 16 residues. The CDR3: CASSLGGGGTNEKLFF. CDR3 sequence (DNA): TGTGCCAGCAGCCTTGGCGGGGGGGGAACTAATGAAAAACTGTTTTTT.

This chain links TRBV6-6 with TRBJ1-2; D gene ambiguous. V gave up 7 bases and J gave up 5 bases, with 8 bases separating them. Per the germline V gene, CDR1 is MNHNY and CDR2 is SVGAGI (reference sequence). The CDR3 is 11 amino acids. The CDR3 DNA reads as TGTGCCAGCATAGGAGTATATGGCTACACCTTC. It encodes CASIGVYGYTF.